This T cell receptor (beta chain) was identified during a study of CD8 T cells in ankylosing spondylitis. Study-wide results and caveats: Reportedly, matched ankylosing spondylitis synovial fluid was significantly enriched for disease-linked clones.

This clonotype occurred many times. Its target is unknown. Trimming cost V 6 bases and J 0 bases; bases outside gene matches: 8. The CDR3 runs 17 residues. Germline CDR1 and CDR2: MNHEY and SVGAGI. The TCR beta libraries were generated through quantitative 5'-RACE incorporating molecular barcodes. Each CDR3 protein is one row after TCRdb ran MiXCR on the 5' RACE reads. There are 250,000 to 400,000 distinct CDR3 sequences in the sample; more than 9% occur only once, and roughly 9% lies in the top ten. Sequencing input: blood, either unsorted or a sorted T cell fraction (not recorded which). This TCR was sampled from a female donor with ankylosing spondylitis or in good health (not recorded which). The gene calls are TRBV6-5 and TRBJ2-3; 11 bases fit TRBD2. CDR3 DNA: TGTGCCAGCAGCTTAACTAGCGGGGGTTTCAGCACAGATACGCAGTATTTT. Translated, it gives CASSLTSGGFSTDTQYF.